This T cell receptor (beta chain) was observed in a study of graft-versus-host responses after intestinal transplantation. Study information: Anti-thymocyte globulin was used for induction in all recipients, who then took tacrolimus and steroids for around 3 years. Study observations and caveats: Recipient marrow contained GvH clones, some of which appeared first in ileum or blood. Allografts from individuals with graft-donor T cell macrochimerism displayed high graft-versus-host to host-versus-graft clonal ratios.

Using immunoSEQ multiplex PCR, the repertoire was profiled, and TCRdb retains in-frame clones only, with some absent. The repertoire holds over 45,000 clones, with about 90% as singletons. Concerning this clone: Antigen unknown.

The CDR3 sequence is 16 residues long. Per germline, CDR1 MGHRA and CDR2 YSYEKL. Trimming took off 5 bases at V and 2 bases at J, with 13 bases between the two ends. The sequencing used unstimulated CD4+ T cells sorted from spleen or lymph node cells, collected before transplant. The genes are TRBV4-1 and TRBJ2-6; weak D call: TRBD1 (5 bases). The sequence came from a human donor who was the organ donor for an intestinal transplant. In DNA form, the CDR3 reads TGCGCCAGCAGCTTAGGGGTTGCTGCTGGGGCCAACGTCCTGACTTTC. This gives the protein CASSLGVAAGANVLTF.